Sequencing of this T cell receptor beta chain was carried out in a study of T cells in women clearing cervical HPV infection. TCRdb keeps only in-frame clones here, not all; method: immunoSEQ multiplex PCR. The sample's table shows over 35,000 clones. Study results and caveats: Each sample's T-cell count was unknown, possibly confounding richness.

Note on this clone: Its specificity is not known. The read finishes 3 residues shy of the CDR3 end, and the germline J gene is used to complete it.

Germline V gene sequence: CDR1 LNHDA, CDR2 SQIVND (reference sequence). V lost 7 bases and J lost 6; bases outside the gene matches: 25. The CDR3 is 21 amino acids. The receptor was isolated from a woman aged 18-70 years with a cervical HPV16 infection that either progressed to CIN3+ or cleared (not recorded which). The sample comprised blood buffy coat. The V call is TRBV19, the J call TRBJ1-5; 12 bases match TRBD1. CDR3 DNA, as far as it was read: TGTGCCAGTACCACCATCGAACCGCGCGACGGGACAGGGGGCTACGGTCAGCCC. Residues: CASTTIEPRDGTGGYGQP. The whole CDR3 region reads CASTTIEPRDGTGGYGQPQHF.